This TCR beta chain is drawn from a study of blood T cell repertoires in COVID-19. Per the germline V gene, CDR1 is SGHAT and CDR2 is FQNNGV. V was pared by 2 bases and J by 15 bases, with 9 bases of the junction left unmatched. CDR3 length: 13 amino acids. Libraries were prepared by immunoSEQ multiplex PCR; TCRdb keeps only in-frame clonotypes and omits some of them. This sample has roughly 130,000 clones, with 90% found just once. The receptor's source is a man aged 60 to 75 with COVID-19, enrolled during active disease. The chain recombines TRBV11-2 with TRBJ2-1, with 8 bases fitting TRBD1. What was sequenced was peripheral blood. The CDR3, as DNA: TGTGCCAGCAGCTTAAATATGGAGGGACAGGCGTTCTTC. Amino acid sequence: CASSLNMEGQAFF.